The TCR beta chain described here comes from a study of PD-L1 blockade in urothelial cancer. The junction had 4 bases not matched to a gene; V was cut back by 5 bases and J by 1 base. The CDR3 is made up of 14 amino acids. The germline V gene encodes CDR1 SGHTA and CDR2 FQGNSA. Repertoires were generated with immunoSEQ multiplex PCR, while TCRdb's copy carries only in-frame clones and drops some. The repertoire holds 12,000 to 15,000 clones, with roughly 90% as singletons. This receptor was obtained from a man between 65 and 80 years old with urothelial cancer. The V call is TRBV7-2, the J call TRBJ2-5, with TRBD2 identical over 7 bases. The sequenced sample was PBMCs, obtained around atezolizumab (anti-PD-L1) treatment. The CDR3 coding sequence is TGTGCCAGCAGCCCCAAGCGGGGCCAAGAGACCCAGTACTTC. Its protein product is CASSPKRGQETQYF.